Sequencing of this T cell receptor beta chain was carried out in a study of technical replicates of blood from a few donors. The CDR3 runs 13 residues. V lost 6 bases to trimming and J lost 1 base, with 9 bases between them. The germline CDR1 and CDR2 sequences are MNHEY and SMNVEV (reference sequence). Only in-frame clones appear in the TCRdb table, and some are missing; sequencing was by immunoSEQ multiplex PCR. This table holds 55,000 to 75,000 clones, just over 90% found once. The sequenced material came from PBMCs. This receptor was identified in a human donor in good health. Some clones in this sample may be carry-over from other donors' samples. The chain has TRBV27 and TRBJ1-2; D gene ambiguous. The CDR3 protein is CASSREVNYGYTF. CDR3 nucleotide sequence: TGTGCCAGCAGCCGGGAGGTTAACTATGGCTACACCTTC.